The sequence of this TCR beta chain was determined in a study of blood T cell repertoires in COVID-19. Whole-study context: COVID-19 samples from acute and convalescent phases originated in the United States, Italy and Spain.

The authors' processing: Quantification of nucleated cells was approximated via reference gene primer amplification. Only in-frame clones appear in the TCRdb table, and some are missing; sequencing was by immunoSEQ multiplex PCR. V and J calls and clone size are copied from that table; D and trimming were computed from the DNA. The repertoire holds around 240,000 clones, with roughly four fifths as singletons. This clonotype was sampled from a woman in her forties or fifties with acute or convalescent COVID-19. Input material: peripheral blood.

CDR3 loop: CASSSTTPSTDTQYF. The CDR3 DNA reads TGCGCCAGCAGCTCGACTACCCCCAGCACAGATACGCAGTATTTT. V and J are TRBV5-1 and TRBJ2-3, with D perhaps matching TRBD2 (5 bases). Per germline, CDR1 SGHRS and CDR2 YFSETQ. This CDR3 is built from 15 residues. V was clipped by 3 bases and J by 0 bases, with 11 bases between them.